Presented here are 32 T cell receptor beta chains from one specimen sequenced in a study of T cell responses to AZD1222 COVID-19 vaccine. Using immunoSEQ multiplex PCR, the repertoire was profiled, and TCRdb retains in-frame clones only, with some absent. Among roughly 130,000 clones listed, roughly 89% were seen once. Sequenced here: peripheral blood, sampled 28 days after the second AZD1222 dose. The source is an adult who received the AZD1222 COVID-19 vaccine.

The V call is TRBV7-6, the J call TRBJ1-5, with 9 bases identical to TRBD1. This CDR3 has 18 amino acids. The V segment lost 4 bases and the J segment 0 bases; nucleotides outside the gene matches: 10. Germline V lookup: CDR1 SGHVS, CDR2 FNYEAQ. The CDR3 spells CASSSGQGFWDSNQPQHF. The CDR3 DNA reads TGTGCCAGCAGCTCCGGACAGGGGTTTTGGGATAGCAATCAGCCCCAGCATTTT.

The rearrangement joins TRBV6-2 or TRBV6-3 to TRBJ2-7; perhaps TRBD2 as D (5 bases). Trimming stripped 2 bases from V and 6 bases from J, with 8 bases between. The CDR3 loop spans 12 amino acids. CDR1 and CDR2 (germline): MNHEY, SVGEGT. The CDR3 loop reads CASSYDRGEQYF. The CDR3 nucleotides are TGTGCCAGCAGTTACGACCGGGGCGAGCAGTACTTC.

The chain joins TRBV30 to TRBJ1-5, with D hard to call. The V end was cut by 2 bases, the J end by 4 bases, with 9 bases between. Germline lookup yields CDR1 GTSNPN and CDR2 SVGIG (reference sequence). CDR3 length: 13 amino acids. The CDR3 loop is CAWSLVVNQPQHF. The CDR3 coding sequence is TGTGCCTGGAGTCTGGTGGTAAATCAGCCCCAGCATTTT.

This chain uses TRBV7-2 with TRBJ1-2; TRBD1 matches 10 bases. The CDR3 is 15 amino acids. Germline loops: CDR1 SGHTA, CDR2 FQGNSA. The trim removed 5 bases at V and 1 base at J, leaving 4 bases unmatched. In DNA form, the CDR3 reads TGTGCCAGCAGCCCCGGGACAGGGGTTAACTATGGCTACACCTTC. Its protein is CASSPGTGVNYGYTF.

V and J are TRBV4-3 and TRBJ2-3, with a tentative D call TRBD1 (5 bases). The V end was cut by 5 bases, the J end by 3 bases, with 15 bases between. There are 15 residues in the CDR3. The germline V gene encodes CDR1 LGHNA and CDR2 YSLEER. CDR3 protein: CASSSRQKVTDTQYF. CDR3 DNA sequence: TGCGCCAGCAGCTCTCGACAGAAGGTGACAGATACGCAGTATTTT.

The sample holds one count of this clone. The chain carries TRBV5-1 and TRBJ2-3, with 9 bases lining up with TRBD2. The CDR3 length is 19 residues. After removal of 2 bases from V and 0 bases from J, the junction contained 13 bases not matched to a gene. Germline V gene lookup returns CDR1 SGHRS and CDR2 YFSETQ. The CDR3 nucleotides are TGCGCCAGCAGCTTTGCAGGGGCAACTAGCGGGCCTAGCACAGATACGCAGTATTTT. It is translated as CASSFAGATSGPSTDTQYF.

The chain combines TRBV7-9 with TRBJ2-3; perhaps D is TRBD1 or TRBD2 (5 bases each). Trimming took off 5 bases at V and 3 bases at J, with 18 bases between the two ends. The CDR3 is made up of 16 amino acids. The germline V gene has CDR1 SEHNR and CDR2 FQNEAQ (reference sequence). This chain's CDR3 is CASSIRDLPITDTQYF. The CDR3 DNA sequence: TGTGCCAGCAGCATTCGGGACCTCCCAATTACAGATACGCAGTATTTT.

The CDR3 loop reads CASSGGGGGPYEQYF. CDR3 bases: TGTGCCAGCTCAGGGGGCGGGGGAGGCCCCTACGAGCAGTACTTC. The chain joins TRBV18 to TRBJ2-7, with a weak D call TRBD2 (7 bases). This CDR3 is 15 amino acids long. The V and J ends lost 5 bases and 2 bases respectively, with 16 bases between them. CDR1 and CDR2 from the germline V gene are KGHSH and LQKENI.

The chain employs TRBV25-1 and TRBJ1-2, with D possibly matching TRBD1 (6 bases). This CDR3 has 12 amino acids. Germline CDR1 reads MGHDK; CDR2 reads SYGVNS. Trimming removed 10 bases at V and 4 bases at J, with 13 bases between. CDR3: CATRGSSYGYTF. CDR3 DNA sequence: TGTGCCACCAGGGGCTCTAGCTATGGCTACACCTTC.

The J gene is TRBJ1-1, the V gene TRBV28; D is possibly TRBD1 (5 bases). V lost 7 bases to trimming and J lost 2 bases, with 11 bases between them. The CDR3 is 13 amino acids. CDR1 and CDR2 (germline): MDHEN, SYDVKM. Here the CDR3 DNA reads TGTGCCAGCACTTTTAGGGGAAACACTGAAGCTTTCTTT. Translation: CASTFRGNTEAFF.

The count of this clone is one. The genes are TRBV7-2 and TRBJ2-5; 12 nucleotides agree with TRBD2. The trim removed 5 bases at V and 1 base at J, leaving 5 bases unmatched. Germline V gene sequence: CDR1 SGHTA, CDR2 FQGNSA. The CDR3 is 16 residues long. The CDR3 protein is CASSALLAGGQETQYF. CDR3 DNA: TGTGCCAGCAGCGCCCTACTAGCGGGGGGCCAAGAGACCCAGTACTTC.

V and J are TRBV12-3 or TRBV12-4 and TRBJ1-1; D ambiguous. V was trimmed by 6 bases and J by 1 base, leaving 9 bases between them. CDR3 length: 13 residues. The CDR3 loop reads CASRKKGNTEAFF. The CDR3 DNA is TGTGCCAGCAGGAAAAAAGGGAACACTGAAGCTTTCTTT.

V gene TRBV6-1 combines with J gene TRBJ2-1; 11 nucleotides agree with TRBD2. J lost 8 bases, V lost 4 bases, and 7 bases had no gene match. The CDR3 is made up of 15 amino acids. Germline V gene lookup returns CDR1 MNHNS and CDR2 SASEGT. The CDR3 nucleotides are TGTGCCAGCAGTGTAGCGGGGGGGCTAAGTTATGAGCAGTTCTTC. Protein product: CASSVAGGLSYEQFF.

This clone appeared a single time. This chain joins TRBV7-9 and TRBJ1-6, with D unclear. The germline CDR1 and CDR2 sequences are SEHNR and FQNEAQ (reference sequence). The CDR3 runs to 14 residues. Trimming cost V 6 bases and J 7 bases, with 13 bases left between them. The CDR3 DNA follows: TGTGCCAGCAGGCCACCTGGCAGCAATTCACCCCTCCACTTT. Amino acids: CASRPPGSNSPLHF.

The sample holds one count of this clone. This rearrangement joins TRBV6-2 or TRBV6-3 to TRBJ2-1; D could derive from TRBD1 or TRBD2 (5 bases each). CDR3 length: 17 amino acids. Trimming cost V 1 base and J 1 base, with 14 bases left between them. Germline V gene sequence: CDR1 MNHEY, CDR2 SVGEGT. The CDR3 sequence: CASSYLDRGTSYNEQFF. CDR3 DNA: TGTGCCAGCAGTTACTTAGACCGGGGCACATCCTACAATGAGCAGTTCTTC.

The chain recombines TRBV19 with TRBJ2-7, with 9 bases fitting TRBD2. The germline gives CDR1 LNHDA, CDR2 SQIVND (reference sequence). V was pared by 4 bases and J by 2 bases, with 6 bases of the junction left unmatched. The CDR3 has 15 residues. CDR3 nucleotides: TGTGCCAGTAGTAAGGGGACTAGCCCTACCTACGAGCAGTACTTC. Translation gives CASSKGTSPTYEQYF.

The V and J genes are TRBV9 and TRBJ2-7; TRBD1 is a possible D gene (6 bases). Trimming pared 4 bases from V and 7 bases from J, leaving 21 bases between. This CDR3 contains 15 residues. CDR1 SGDLS and CDR2 YYNGEE come from the germline V gene. The CDR3 coding sequence is TGTGCCAGCAGCAGAGGGGGTCCCCAGTCTGGTGAGCAGTACTTC. This codes for CASSRGGPQSGEQYF.

The rearrangement uses TRBV6-6 and TRBJ2-1, with TRBD2 matching over 12 bases. Germline V gene lookup returns CDR1 MNHNY and CDR2 SVGAGI (reference sequence). CDR3 size: 16 residues. The V segment lost 10 bases and the J segment 8 bases; nucleotides outside the gene matches: 15. The CDR3 DNA is TGTGCCACCCAGGGACGGACTAGCGGGATTAGGGATGAGCAGTTCTTC. Translating gives CATQGRTSGIRDEQFF.

The rearrangement joins TRBV6-5 to TRBJ2-7; D possibly corresponds to TRBD1 (5 bases). Trimming stripped 2 bases from V and 3 bases from J, with 8 bases between. This CDR3 has 13 amino acids. Germline V gene sequence: CDR1 MNHEY, CDR2 SVGAGI. The CDR3: CASSYRQGYEQYF. The CDR3 DNA is TGTGCCAGCAGTTACAGGCAGGGCTACGAGCAGTACTTC.

The rearrangement uses TRBV12-3 or TRBV12-4 and TRBJ2-2; D is undetermined. Trimming pared 3 bases from V and 2 bases from J, leaving 1 base between. The CDR3 loop spans 12 amino acids. CDR3: CASSFNTGELFF. The CDR3 bases are TGTGCCAGCAGTTTTAACACCGGGGAGCTGTTTTTT.

The chain joins TRBV6-5 to TRBJ2-2; D not resolved. The germline V and J ends were trimmed by 5 bases and 0 bases, with 10 bases remaining between them. CDR1 MNHEY and CDR2 SVGAGI come from the germline V gene. This CDR3 region has 15 residues. CDR3 in amino acids: CASSPLFPNTGELFF. In DNA form, the CDR3 reads TGTGCCAGCAGTCCGCTGTTCCCGAACACCGGGGAGCTGTTTTTT.

The J gene is TRBJ1-3, the V gene TRBV9, with D unresolved. V was cut by 2 bases and J by 2 bases, with 17 bases left in between. The CDR3 is 17 amino acids. CDR1 and CDR2 from the germline V gene are SGDLS and YYNGEE. The CDR3 sequence is CASSVERNSRPGNTIYF. In DNA, the CDR3 is TGTGCCAGCAGCGTGGAGAGGAATTCTCGCCCTGGAAACACCATATATTTT.

The chain couples TRBV6-2 or TRBV6-3 to TRBJ2-1; the D gene is possibly TRBD2 (7 bases). CDR3 length: 16 amino acids. V lost 5 bases and J 5 bases, leaving 19 bases between the germline ends. Per germline, CDR1 MNHEY and CDR2 SVGEGT. In DNA, the CDR3 is TGTGCCAGCAGTAGAGGACGGGGGGCAATCAACAATGAGCAGTTCTTC. Translated, it gives CASSRGRGAINNEQFF.

This chain connects TRBV13 to TRBJ1-6; 7 bases are shared with TRBD1. This CDR3 contains 15 residues. From germline, CDR1 is PRHDT and CDR2 FYEKMQ (reference sequence). V lost 1 base, J lost 9 bases, and 6 bases stayed unmatched. The CDR3 region has the DNA TGTGCCAGCAGCTTAGCCCGAGGGGGCCGTTCACCCCTCCACTTT. As protein: CASSLARGGRSPLHF.

The chain joins TRBV12-3 or TRBV12-4 to TRBJ1-2; D may be TRBD1 (6 bases). V was trimmed by 7 bases and J by 7 bases, leaving 16 bases between them. The length of the CDR3 is 13 residues. The CDR3 nucleotides read TGTGCCAGCACCCGGCGGGGGGCGAGTGGCTACACCTTC. Protein: CASTRRGASGYTF.

The chain joins TRBV5-4 to TRBJ2-7, with 10 bases fitting TRBD2. Per germline, CDR1 SGHNT and CDR2 YYREEE (reference sequence). The V and J ends lost 1 base and 2 bases, in that order; junction bases with no gene match: 3. The CDR3 totals 15 residues. CDR3 nucleotides: TGTGCCAGCAGCTTGTCGGGACTAGCGACCTACGAGCAGTACTTC. It encodes CASSLSGLATYEQYF.

This clone was seen once. The chain uses TRBV6-5 and TRBJ1-3, with D possibly TRBD1 on 6 matching bases. Trimming stripped 3 bases from V and 4 bases from J, with 16 bases between. Germline V lookup: CDR1 MNHEY, CDR2 SVGAGI. The length of the CDR3 is 16 residues. The CDR3 region is CASSYSTGSFGNTIYF. As DNA, the CDR3 is TGTGCCAGCAGTTATTCCACAGGGTCGTTCGGAAACACCATATATTTT.

The gene calls are TRBV20-1 and TRBJ2-1, with D unclear. Per germline, CDR1 DFQATT and CDR2 SNEGSKA (reference sequence). V was shortened by 6 bases and J by 4 bases, with 19 bases between the two germline ends. This CDR3 comprises 15 residues. The CDR3 sequence is CSASAARTVYNEQFF. In nucleotides, the CDR3 is TGCAGTGCCAGTGCCGCGCGGACGGTATACAATGAGCAGTTCTTC.

The CDR3 DNA sequence: TGTGCCAGCAGTTACAGGGGTCCCTACGAGCAGTACTTC. It translates to CASSYRGPYEQYF. V is TRBV6-2 or TRBV6-3 and J is TRBJ2-7; D possibly corresponds to TRBD1 (5 bases). The CDR3 covers 13 residues. Germline V gives CDR1 MNHEY, CDR2 SVGEGT. V was shortened by 2 bases and J by 2 bases, with 7 bases between the two germline ends.

About this clone itself: The sample has other DNA sequences that encode this CDR3 too. This sequence joins TRBV3-1 (or the pseudogene TRBV3-2) and TRBJ2-4; 14 positions match TRBD2. In germline, CDR1 is LGHDT, CDR2 YNNKEL (reference sequence). The CDR3 length is 15 residues. Trimming cost V 6 bases and J 5 bases; bases outside gene matches: 3. CDR3 residues: CASSRGLAGENIQYF. CDR3 in DNA: TGTGCCAGCAGTCGGGGACTAGCGGGGGAAAACATTCAGTACTTC.

This chain links TRBV10-3 with TRBJ1-1, with D possibly matching TRBD1 (5 bases). V was shortened by 0 bases and J by 0 bases, with 11 bases between the two germline ends. The germline gives CDR1 ENHRY, CDR2 SYGVKD. The CDR3 runs to 16 residues. CDR3 bases: TGTGCCATCAGTGAGTCATTGGGGACCTTGAACACTGAAGCTTTCTTT. Protein product: CAISESLGTLNTEAFF.

The chain recombines TRBV18 with TRBJ2-2, with D unclear. The V gene lost 5 bases and the J gene lost 2 bases, with 12 bases spanning the gap. CDR1 is KGHSH and CDR2 is LQKENI in the germline V gene. The CDR3 spans 15 residues. CDR3 region: CASSSTTVNTGELFF. In DNA form, the CDR3 reads TGTGCCAGCTCATCGACGACGGTAAACACCGGGGAGCTGTTTTTT. Using reference TRBV18 and TRBJ2-2 for the parts outside the CDR3, the full variable domain is NAGVMQNPRHLVRRRGQEARLRCSPMKGHSHVYWYRQLPEEGLKFMVYLQKENIIDESGMPKERFSAEFPKEGPSILRIQQVVRGDSAAYFCASSSTTVNTGELFFGEGSRLTVL.